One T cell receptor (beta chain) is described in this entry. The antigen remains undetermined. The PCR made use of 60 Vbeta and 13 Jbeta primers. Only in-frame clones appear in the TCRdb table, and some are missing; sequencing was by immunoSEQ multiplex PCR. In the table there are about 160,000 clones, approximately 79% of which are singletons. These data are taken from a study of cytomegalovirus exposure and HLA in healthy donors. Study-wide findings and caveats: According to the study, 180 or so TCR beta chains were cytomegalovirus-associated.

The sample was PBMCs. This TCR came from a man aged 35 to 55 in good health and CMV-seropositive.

This CDR3 is CASSFRDTNQPQHF. In DNA, the CDR3 is TGTGCCAGTAGTTTCCGGGACACCAATCAGCCCCAGCATTTT. The V call is TRBV19, the J call TRBJ1-5; D possibly corresponds to TRBD1 (6 bases). CDR1 and CDR2 (germline): LNHDA, SQIVND (reference sequence). Deletions cut 5 bases from V and 3 bases from J, with 11 bases between. The CDR3 has 14 residues. Combining the CDR3 with reference TRBV19 and TRBJ1-5 gives the whole variable domain DGGITQSPKYLFRKEGQNVTLSCEQNLNHDAMYWYRQDPGQGLRLIYYSQIVNDFQKGDIAEGYSVSREKKESFPLTVTSAQKNPTAFYLCASSFRDTNQPQHFGDGTRLSIL.